This T cell receptor (beta chain) was recorded in a study of blood T cell repertoires in COVID-19 (dated by TCRdb to 2018 to 2020). About the investigation overall: Collaborator samples came from the United States, Italy and Spain and covered acute and convalescent phases of COVID-19. The repertoires were released in a freely available public database meant as a resource for research on the immune response to SARS-CoV-2. The material from the prospective study consisted of cDNA or gDNA derived from T cells, B-cell-depleted T cells, or PBMCs. HLA class I and class II types, where available, came from metadata supplied by the sample provider rather than from assay-based typing. The dataset comprised deeply sampled blood TCRbeta repertoires from subjects exposed to, actively infected with, or recovered from COVID-19. The sample metadata nearly always contained a de-identified subject ID, COVID-19 status, age in years and sex. The samples were drawn from two sources: the first 160 participants of the ongoing ImmuneRACE study, and 1,000 to 1,500 subjects contributed by 6 global collaborators.

Enrolling through a virtual design, the prospective study's participants ranged in age from roughly 18 to 89 years and lived across 20 to 30 United States geographic areas. To assign participants to cohorts, the prospective study relied on clinical history that participants themselves reported in a screening survey and a study questionnaire. Exposed participants had been in contact, within 2 weeks of entering the study, with a person who had a PCR-confirmed or clinician-diagnosed case of COVID-19. Mobile phlebotomists in the prospective study collected whole blood, serum and a nasopharyngeal or oropharyngeal swab from every participant. Over a roughly 2-month period, participants in the prospective study had the option of providing additional blood draws and questionnaires. Before DNA extraction, prospective study blood samples were shipped either frozen or at room temperature. The CDR3, from cysteine to phenylalanine, totals 13 residues. Solely the CDR3 DNA is kept, with 39 bases framed from the first base. CDR1 and CDR2 were assigned from the germline V gene (reference sequence) as GTSNPN and SVGIG. Relative to germline, V is missing 6 bases and J is missing 11 bases, with 14 bases of the junction outside any gene match.

Overall study outcomes, separate from this receptor: The amount of clinical and demographic metadata varied by source and participant and was provided uncurated.

In this sample, this clone turned up once. No antigen is known for it. No base qualities exist here, and no much larger clone lies one base off it. TCRbeta CDR3 regions were amplified from genomic DNA by means of the immunoSEQ Assay, a bias-controlled multiplex PCR. The study's own analysis went as follows. Nucleated cell counts per sample were estimated from amplification of reference gene primers within the assay. To quantify the absolute abundance of each unique TCRbeta CDR3 rearrangement, sequence reads were collapsed and filtered. For each sample, productive Simpson clonality was calculated as the square root of Simpson's diversity index across productive rearrangements. The clones in this table, taken by TCRdb from immuneACCESS, are in-frame only. Not every clone is retained; where verified, under half of the shortfall comes from an unresolved V gene, and the cause of the rest is unknown. D and trimming were read from the DNA, whereas the V and J calls and clone size are those reported in that table. The sample table lists 65,000 or so clones, roughly 70% of them with a count of one. The leading ten clones occupy around 54% of the sample.

Sequenced material: PBMCs or T cells enriched from blood (not recorded which). The TCR was taken from an older woman who had been exposed to COVID-19. The rearrangement joined TRBV30 to TRBJ1-1; TRBD1 lines up with 8 middle nucleotides. Here is the DNA: TGTGCCTGCTATTTCCAGGGGGCAAGAAGGGCTTTCTTT. This sequence encodes CACYFQGARRAFF.